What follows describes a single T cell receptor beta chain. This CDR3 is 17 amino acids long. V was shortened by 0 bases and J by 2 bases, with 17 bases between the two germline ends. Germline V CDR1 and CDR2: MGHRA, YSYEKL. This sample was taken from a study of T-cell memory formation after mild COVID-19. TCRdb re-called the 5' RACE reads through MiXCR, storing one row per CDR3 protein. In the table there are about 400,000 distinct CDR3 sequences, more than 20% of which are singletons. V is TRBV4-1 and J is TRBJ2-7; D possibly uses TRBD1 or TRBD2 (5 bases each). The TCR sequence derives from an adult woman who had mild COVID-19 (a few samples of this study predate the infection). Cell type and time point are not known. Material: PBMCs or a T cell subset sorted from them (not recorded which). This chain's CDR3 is CASSQDPARGPPYEQYF. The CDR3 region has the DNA TGCGCCAGCAGCCAAGATCCCGCCCGGGGACCGCCCTACGAGCAGTACTTC.